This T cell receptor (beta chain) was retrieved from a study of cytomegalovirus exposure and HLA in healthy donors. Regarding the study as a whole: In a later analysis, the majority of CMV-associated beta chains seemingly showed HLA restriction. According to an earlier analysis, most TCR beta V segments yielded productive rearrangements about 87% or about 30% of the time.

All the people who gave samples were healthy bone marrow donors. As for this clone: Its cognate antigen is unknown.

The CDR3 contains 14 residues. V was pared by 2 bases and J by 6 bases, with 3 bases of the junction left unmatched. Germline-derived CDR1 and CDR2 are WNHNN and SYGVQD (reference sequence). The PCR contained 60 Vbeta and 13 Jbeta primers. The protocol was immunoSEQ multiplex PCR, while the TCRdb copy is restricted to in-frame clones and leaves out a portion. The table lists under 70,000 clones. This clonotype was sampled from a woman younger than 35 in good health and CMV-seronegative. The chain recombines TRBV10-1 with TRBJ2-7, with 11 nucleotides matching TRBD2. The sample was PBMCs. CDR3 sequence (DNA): TGCGCCAGCAGTGAGAATCTAGCGGGAGGCGAGCAGTACTTC. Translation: CASSENLAGGEQYF.